The next 3 T cell receptor beta chains were all read from a single sample in a study of yellow fever vaccine responses in identical twins. TCRdb used MiXCR to reprocess the RT-PCR reads, holding one entry per CDR3 protein. The top ten hold about 4.5% of the sample, which has more than 30,000 distinct CDR3 sequences, 50% to 65% seen once. Sequenced here: T cells from blood (PBMCs), unsorted or a sorted subset (not recorded which), sampled before or after yellow fever vaccination (not recorded which). These receptor sequences come from a woman aged 18-29 years who received the yellow fever vaccine.

The chain employs TRBV6-1 and TRBJ1-3; no firm D call. There are 15 residues in the CDR3. CDR1 and CDR2 from the germline V gene are MNHNS and SASEGT. Trimming took 2 bases from V and 3 from J, leaving 11 bases between them. The CDR3 nucleotides are TGTGCCAGCAGTGAATCTCGAATTGGTGGAAACACCATATATTTT. Protein: CASSESRIGGNTIYF.

This chain links TRBV13 with TRBJ2-1; TRBD2 matches 11 bases. J gave up 4 bases and V 8 bases, and 7 bases lay outside the gene matches. Germline V CDR1 and CDR2: PRHDT, FYEKMQ (reference sequence). There are 15 residues in the CDR3. CDR3 in amino acids: CASGPGTSGYNEQFF. In DNA, the CDR3 is TGTGCCAGCGGCCCCGGGACTAGCGGTTACAATGAGCAGTTCTTC.

The rearrangement joins TRBV10-3 to TRBJ1-1; TRBD1 matches 9 bases. CDR3 length: 13 residues. Germline V gene lookup returns CDR1 ENHRY and CDR2 SYGVKD. Trimming cost V 6 bases and J 6 bases; bases outside gene matches: 5. The DNA for the CDR3 is TGTGCCATCAGCCTAACAGGGGGCTCTGAAGCTTTCTTT. Protein sequence: CAISLTGGSEAFF.